These T cell receptor beta chains were read from a single sample in a study of PD-1 blockade in classical Hodgkin lymphoma. Clones were sequenced by immunoSEQ multiplex PCR, and TCRdb holds only the in-frame ones, with some missing. The sample carries around 19,000 clones, nearly 80% recorded once. The source was peripheral blood mononuclear cells (PBMCs), collected before the fourth cycle of nivolumab. These receptors originate from a human donor with classical Hodgkin lymphoma. CDR3s include the opening cysteine and the closing phenylalanine or tryptophan. The D gene is left open where the match is weak. The size of a clone is reported for some rows only, either as once, few or many, or as a class for expanded clones.

abundance: -; j_gene: TRBJ2-7; v_gene: TRBV7-2; d_gene: -; CDR3aa: CASSLGVPAYEQYF; CDR3nt: TGTGCCAGCAGCTTAGGGGTTCCTGCCTACGAGCAGTACTTC
abundance: -; j_gene: TRBJ2-5; v_gene: TRBV7-8; d_gene: TRBD2; CDR3aa: CASSSWTSPQETQYF; CDR3nt: TGTGCCAGCAGCTCCTGGACTAGCCCCCAAGAGACCCAGTACTTC
abundance: -; j_gene: TRBJ2-3; v_gene: TRBV27; d_gene: -; CDR3aa: CASKGGGWADTQYF; CDR3nt: TGTGCCAGCAAAGGGGGAGGGTGGGCAGATACGCAGTATTTT
abundance: once; j_gene: TRBJ2-3; v_gene: TRBV19; d_gene: TRBD1; CDR3aa: CASSPGQSRDTQYF; CDR3nt: TGTGCCAGTAGTCCGGGACAGTCAAGAGATACGCAGTATTTT
abundance: -; j_gene: TRBJ2-7; v_gene: TRBV5-6; d_gene: TRBD2; CDR3aa: CASSFGQRGRYEQYF; CDR3nt: TGTGCCAGCAGCTTCGGTCAGCGGGGCCGCTACGAGCAGTACTTC
abundance: -; j_gene: TRBJ2-2; v_gene: TRBV9; d_gene: TRBD2; CDR3aa: CASSVVKGGTSRDTGELFF; CDR3nt: TGTGCCAGCAGCGTAGTAAAGGGAGGGACTTCGAGGGACACCGGGGAGCTGTTTTTT
abundance: -; j_gene: TRBJ1-2; v_gene: TRBV6-5; d_gene: TRBD1; CDR3aa: CASSYLRDRFDYGYTF; CDR3nt: TGTGCCAGCAGTTACCTCCGGGACAGATTTGACTATGGCTACACCTTT
abundance: -; j_gene: TRBJ1-1; v_gene: TRBV10-3; d_gene: TRBD1; CDR3aa: CATDRGVGTEAFF; CDR3nt: TGTGCCACGGACAGGGGTGTAGGAACTGAAGCTTTCTTT
abundance: -; j_gene: TRBJ2-7; v_gene: TRBV7-2; d_gene: -; CDR3aa: CASSLVSGSYEQYF; CDR3nt: TGTGCCAGCAGCTTAGTCTCGGGATCCTACGAGCAGTACTTC
abundance: -; j_gene: TRBJ2-2; v_gene: TRBV5-4; d_gene: TRBD2; CDR3aa: CASSTGTTYTGELFF; CDR3nt: TGTGCCAGCAGCACCGGGACTACCTACACCGGGGAGCTGTTTTTT
abundance: -; j_gene: TRBJ1-2; v_gene: TRBV5-1; d_gene: -; CDR3aa: CASSLTDPSYGYTF; CDR3nt: TGCGCCAGCAGCTTGACAGACCCTTCCTATGGCTACACCTTC
abundance: -; j_gene: TRBJ2-5; v_gene: TRBV5-8; d_gene: TRBD2; CDR3aa: CASSLSGRGETQYF; CDR3nt: TGTGCCAGCAGCCTTAGCGGGAGGGGAGAGACCCAGTACTTC
abundance: few; j_gene: TRBJ1-1; v_gene: TRBV30; d_gene: -; CDR3aa: CAWSVSAGYEHEAFF; CDR3nt: TGTGCCTGGAGTGTATCTGCGGGCTATGAGCATGAAGCTTTCTTT
abundance: -; j_gene: TRBJ1-2; v_gene: TRBV19; d_gene: -; CDR3aa: CASSRKTPGNPPYGYTF; CDR3nt: TGTGCCAGTAGCAGGAAGACTCCAGGGAATCCCCCCTATGGCTACACCTTC
abundance: -; j_gene: TRBJ1-5; v_gene: TRBV9; d_gene: -; CDR3aa: CASSPRGISNQPQHF; CDR3nt: TGTGCCAGCAGCCCCCGTGGAATTAGCAATCAGCCCCAGCATTTT
abundance: -; j_gene: TRBJ2-7; v_gene: TRBV5-1; d_gene: -; CDR3aa: CASRGAGEGEQYF; CDR3nt: TGCGCCAGCAGAGGGGCAGGAGAGGGCGAGCAGTACTTC
abundance: once; j_gene: TRBJ2-1; v_gene: TRBV5-8; d_gene: -; CDR3aa: CASSFPPDNEQFF; CDR3nt: TGTGCCAGCAGCTTTCCTCCAGACAATGAGCAGTTCTTC
abundance: -; j_gene: TRBJ2-7; v_gene: TRBV4-2; d_gene: -; CDR3aa: CASSQEDGTGSYEQYF; CDR3nt: TGTGCCAGCAGCCAAGAAGATGGGACTGGCTCCTACGAGCAGTACTTC
abundance: once; j_gene: TRBJ2-5; v_gene: TRBV4-1; d_gene: -; CDR3aa: CASSRGGGMEETQYF; CDR3nt: TGCGCCAGCAGCCGCGGTGGGGGCATGGAGGAGACCCAGTACTTC
abundance: -; j_gene: TRBJ1-1; v_gene: TRBV5-6; d_gene: -; CDR3aa: CASSQQPTEAFF; CDR3nt: TGTGCCAGCAGCCAGCAGCCCACTGAAGCTTTCTTT
abundance: -; j_gene: TRBJ1-2; v_gene: TRBV18; d_gene: -; CDR3aa: CASSSQDLNYGYTF; CDR3nt: TGTGCCAGCTCATCACAGGATCTGAACTATGGCTACACCTTC
abundance: once; j_gene: TRBJ2-6; v_gene: TRBV9; d_gene: -; CDR3aa: CASSVLPAGANVLTF; CDR3nt: TGTGCCAGCAGCGTCCTCCCCGCCGGGGCCAACGTCCTGACTTTC
abundance: -; j_gene: TRBJ1-5; v_gene: TRBV27; d_gene: -; CDR3aa: CASSRQFNQPQHF; CDR3nt: TGTGCCAGCAGTCGGCAGTTCAATCAGCCCCAGCATTTT
abundance: -; j_gene: TRBJ1-1; v_gene: TRBV5-1; d_gene: -; CDR3aa: CASSGGGLNTEAFF; CDR3nt: TGCGCCAGCAGCGGGGGAGGGCTGAACACTGAAGCTTTCTTT
abundance: -; j_gene: TRBJ2-7; v_gene: TRBV5-1; d_gene: TRBD1; CDR3aa: CASSPPGQGYEQYF; CDR3nt: TGCGCCAGCAGCCCACCGGGACAGGGCTACGAGCAGTACTTC
abundance: -; j_gene: TRBJ2-5; v_gene: TRBV5-1; d_gene: -; CDR3aa: CASSLGRGQETQYF; CDR3nt: TGCGCCAGCAGCTTGGGGAGGGGCCAAGAGACCCAGTACTTC
abundance: few; j_gene: TRBJ2-5; v_gene: TRBV5-1; d_gene: -; CDR3aa: CASSSMTGRNQETQYF; CDR3nt: TGCGCCAGCAGCTCTATGACGGGGCGAAACCAAGAGACCCAGTACTTC
abundance: -; j_gene: TRBJ2-7; v_gene: TRBV9; d_gene: -; CDR3aa: CASSPGKGLYEQYF; CDR3nt: TGTGCCAGCAGCCCAGGCAAGGGACTCTACGAGCAGTACTTC
abundance: -; j_gene: TRBJ2-1; v_gene: TRBV7-3; d_gene: -; CDR3aa: CASSIVPLDEQFF; CDR3nt: TGTGCCAGCAGCATAGTTCCTTTAGATGAGCAGTTCTTC
abundance: -; j_gene: TRBJ1-4; v_gene: TRBV7-9; d_gene: -; CDR3aa: CASSLGTSDEKLFF; CDR3nt: TGTGCCAGCAGCTTAGGGACATCCGATGAAAAACTGTTTTTT
abundance: -; j_gene: TRBJ2-2; v_gene: TRBV6-5; d_gene: -; CDR3aa: CASVGGPGELFF; CDR3nt: TGTGCCAGCGTCGGGGGGCCAGGGGAGCTGTTTTTT
abundance: -; j_gene: TRBJ2-5; v_gene: TRBV7-3; d_gene: -; CDR3aa: CASSPSSSETQYF; CDR3nt: TGTGCCAGCAGCCCCTCCTCCTCGGAGACCCAGTACTTC
abundance: -; j_gene: TRBJ2-3; v_gene: TRBV6-4; d_gene: TRBD1; CDR3aa: CASSGTGGTDTQYF; CDR3nt: TGTGCCAGCAGTGGGACAGGGGGCACAGATACGCAGTATTTT
abundance: -; j_gene: TRBJ2-7; v_gene: TRBV5-6; d_gene: -; CDR3aa: CASSSGSYEQYF; CDR3nt: TGTGCCAGCAGCTCGGGATCCTACGAGCAGTACTTC